The rows below give T cell receptor beta chains drawn from one sample of a study of cytomegalovirus exposure and HLA in healthy donors. Some clones are missing from TCRdb's copy, which holds only in-frame ones; the method was immunoSEQ multiplex PCR. The sample includes roughly 75,000 clones, roughly 94% of them seen just once. Sequenced input: PBMCs. Every receptor here comes from a man between 18 and 35 years old in good health and CMV-seropositive. CDR3s include the opening cysteine and the closing phenylalanine or tryptophan. A D gene is named only where the DNA matches it firmly. The size field is filled for only some rows; it gives once, few, many or a size class.

abundance: NA; v_gene: TRBV7-9; d_gene: TRBD1; j_gene: TRBJ2-2; CDR3aa: CASTGTGSTGELFF; CDR3nt: TGTGCCAGCACCGGGACAGGGAGCACCGGGGAGCTGTTTTTT
abundance: NA; v_gene: TRBV2; d_gene: NA; j_gene: TRBJ2-7; CDR3aa: CASRPGTTSYEQYF; CDR3nt: TGTGCCAGCAGGCCGGGAACCACGTCCTACGAGCAGTACTTC
abundance: NA; v_gene: TRBV29-1; d_gene: TRBD1; j_gene: TRBJ2-1; CDR3aa: CSVEDQGGTGKEQFF; CDR3nt: TGCAGCGTTGAAGATCAAGGGGGGACAGGGAAAGAGCAGTTCTTC
abundance: NA; v_gene: TRBV15; d_gene: TRBD2; j_gene: TRBJ2-3; CDR3aa: CATSRAGGLAQDTQYF; CDR3nt: TGTGCCACCAGCAGGGCGGGGGGACTAGCGCAAGATACGCAGTATTTT
abundance: NA; v_gene: TRBV19; d_gene: TRBD1; j_gene: TRBJ2-5; CDR3aa: CASSLTGGEETQYF; CDR3nt: TGTGCCAGTAGTCTTACAGGGGGCGAAGAGACCCAGTACTTC
abundance: NA; v_gene: TRBV27; d_gene: TRBD2; j_gene: TRBJ2-7; CDR3aa: CASRAKRDHTYEQYF; CDR3nt: TGTGCCAGCAGGGCGAAGCGGGATCACACCTACGAGCAATACTTC
abundance: NA; v_gene: TRBV5-1; d_gene: NA; j_gene: TRBJ2-1; CDR3aa: CASTINPGTAYNEQFF; CDR3nt: TGCGCCAGCACCATTAACCCGGGAACCGCCTACAATGAGCAGTTCTTC
abundance: NA; v_gene: TRBV6-6; d_gene: NA; j_gene: TRBJ1-6; CDR3aa: CASSWGSDNSPLHF; CDR3nt: TGTGCCAGCAGTTGGGGCAGCGATAATTCACCCCTCCACTTT
abundance: NA; v_gene: TRBV4-2; d_gene: TRBD1; j_gene: TRBJ2-5; CDR3aa: CASSDGQGGETQYF; CDR3nt: TGTGCCAGCAGCGATGGACAGGGGGGCGAGACCCAGTACTTC
abundance: NA; v_gene: TRBV27; d_gene: NA; j_gene: TRBJ1-3; CDR3aa: CASSLSWHSGNTIYF; CDR3nt: TGTGCCAGCAGTTTATCGTGGCACTCTGGAAACACCATATATTTT
abundance: few; v_gene: TRBV7-3; d_gene: TRBD1; j_gene: TRBJ1-1; CDR3aa: CASSLRAVTGGTGTEAFF; CDR3nt: TGTGCCAGCAGCTTAAGGGCGGTCACAGGGGGTACGGGCACTGAAGCTTTCTTT
abundance: NA; v_gene: TRBV5-1; d_gene: NA; j_gene: TRBJ1-1; CDR3aa: CASRRGRDTEAFF; CDR3nt: TGCGCCAGCAGGCGGGGTAGGGACACTGAAGCTTTCTTT
abundance: NA; v_gene: TRBV18; d_gene: NA; j_gene: TRBJ2-7; CDR3aa: CASSPNQGYEQYF; CDR3nt: TGTGCCAGCTCACCAAACCAGGGCTACGAGCAGTACTTC
abundance: NA; v_gene: TRBV5-6; d_gene: NA; j_gene: TRBJ2-4; CDR3aa: CASSRRVGVKNIQYF; CDR3nt: TGTGCCAGCAGCAGGAGGGTGGGGGTCAAAAACATTCAGTACTTC
abundance: NA; v_gene: TRBV13; d_gene: NA; j_gene: TRBJ2-3; CDR3aa: CASSLRQLGGVDTQYF; CDR3nt: TGTGCCAGCAGCTTACGACAGCTTGGAGGGGTAGATACGCAGTATTTT
abundance: NA; v_gene: TRBV9; d_gene: TRBD2; j_gene: TRBJ2-3; CDR3aa: CASSVTLAGGTDTQYF; CDR3nt: TGTGCCAGCAGCGTCACATTAGCGGGGGGCACAGATACGCAGTATTTT
abundance: NA; v_gene: TRBV7-2; d_gene: NA; j_gene: TRBJ1-1; CDR3aa: CASSRGQNTEAFF; CDR3nt: TGTGCCAGCAGCCGCGGACAGAACACTGAAGCTTTCTTT
abundance: NA; v_gene: TRBV5-1; d_gene: TRBD1; j_gene: TRBJ2-7; CDR3aa: CASRTGGNEQYF; CDR3nt: TGCGCCAGCAGGACAGGGGGGAACGAGCAGTACTTC
abundance: NA; v_gene: TRBV28; d_gene: NA; j_gene: TRBJ1-5; CDR3aa: CASSLGRHQPQHF; CDR3nt: TGTGCCAGCAGTTTAGGCAGGCATCAGCCCCAGCATTTT
abundance: NA; v_gene: TRBV11-2; d_gene: NA; j_gene: TRBJ2-2; CDR3aa: CASSLGGTGELFF; CDR3nt: TGTGCCAGCAGCTTAGGAGGGACCGGGGAGCTGTTTTTT
abundance: NA; v_gene: TRBV30; d_gene: NA; j_gene: TRBJ1-1; CDR3aa: CAWSFHSKNTEAFF; CDR3nt: TGTGCCTGGAGCTTTCATAGCAAGAACACTGAAGCTTTCTTT
abundance: NA; v_gene: TRBV20-1; d_gene: NA; j_gene: TRBJ2-1; CDR3aa: CSAPRVFEQFF; CDR3nt: TGCAGTGCACCCCGGGTCTTTGAGCAGTTCTTC
abundance: NA; v_gene: TRBV6-1; d_gene: TRBD2; j_gene: TRBJ2-7; CDR3aa: CASSRLAGGYEQYF; CDR3nt: TGTGCCAGCAGTCGACTAGCGGGCGGGTACGAGCAGTACTTC
abundance: NA; v_gene: TRBV11-1; d_gene: TRBD1; j_gene: TRBJ2-5; CDR3aa: CASSLTGGGETQYF; CDR3nt: TGTGCCAGCAGCTTGACAGGGGGCGGTGAGACCCAGTACTTC
abundance: NA; v_gene: TRBV7-6; d_gene: NA; j_gene: TRBJ1-6; CDR3aa: CASGGGNSPLHF; CDR3nt: TGTGCCAGCGGTGGGGGCAATTCACCCCTCCACTTT
abundance: few; v_gene: TRBV7-9; d_gene: NA; j_gene: TRBJ1-2; CDR3aa: CASSLGDIVYGYTF; CDR3nt: TGTGCCAGCAGCTTAGGGGACATTGTCTATGGCTACACCTTC
abundance: NA; v_gene: TRBV18; d_gene: NA; j_gene: TRBJ2-5; CDR3aa: CASSGNGGLIQETQYF; CDR3nt: TGTGCCAGCTCAGGGAACGGCGGGTTAATCCAAGAGACCCAGTACTTC
abundance: NA; v_gene: TRBV28; d_gene: NA; j_gene: TRBJ2-7; CDR3aa: CASSGVAGTYEQYF; CDR3nt: TGTGCCAGCAGTGGAGTAGCCGGCACCTACGAGCAGTACTTC
abundance: NA; v_gene: TRBV2; d_gene: NA; j_gene: TRBJ2-1; CDR3aa: CASSRVGEQFF; CDR3nt: TGTGCCAGCAGCAGGGTAGGTGAGCAGTTCTTC
abundance: NA; v_gene: TRBV15; d_gene: NA; j_gene: TRBJ1-2; CDR3aa: CATSSYSSGYTF; CDR3nt: TGTGCCACCAGCAGCTACAGTTCCGGCTACACCTTC
abundance: NA; v_gene: TRBV29-1; d_gene: TRBD1; j_gene: TRBJ1-3; CDR3aa: CSAPPGQIFFSGNTIYF; CDR3nt: TGCAGCGCCCCCCCGGGACAGATCTTTTTCTCTGGAAACACCATATATTTT
abundance: NA; v_gene: TRBV5-4; d_gene: NA; j_gene: TRBJ2-5; CDR3aa: CASSMTGTVETQYF; CDR3nt: TGTGCCAGCTCAATGACCGGGACTGTAGAGACCCAGTACTTC